This T cell receptor (beta chain) stems from a study of blood T cells in healthy people across ages. Worth noting for this clonotype: Its antigen is not identified.

Study findings and constraints: Correlation between TCR beta diversity and naive T cell percentage was strong. Donor CMV infection status was unknown, possibly confounding age-related changes in expanded clonotypes.

The use of a sample-barcoded 5' primer and a J-beta primer mix characterized a second PCR of roughly 6 to 11 cycles. TCRdb fed the 5' RACE reads into MiXCR, producing one record per CDR3 protein. Among roughly 800,000 distinct CDR3 sequences listed, more than 45% were seen once. It was 9.5 to 10 milliliters of peripheral blood that were drawn from each donor. Each sample provided at least 5.5 micrograms of extracted total RNA. The material sequenced was blood. The receptor's source is a young man in good health.

The CDR3 loop is CASLSVGKEQFF. Written as DNA, the CDR3 is TGCGCCAGCCTGAGTGTAGGGAAAGAGCAGTTCTTC. The chain employs TRBV5-1 and TRBJ2-1; no clear D. The CDR3 extends over 12 amino acids. V was shortened by 7 bases and J by 10 bases, with 15 bases between the two germline ends. From germline, CDR1 is SGHRS and CDR2 YFSETQ.